The clone carrying this TCR beta chain was detected a few times. No antigen is known for it. This sample was included in a study of early T cells in non-severe SARS-CoV-2 infection. Study overall: Chains from this unsorted whole-blood bulk RNA could not be paired. Notes on the study in general: In VDJdb matching, anti-spike CD8 responses were favored while private and CD4 specificities went missing.

From germline, CDR1 is MDHEN and CDR2 SYDVKM. Deletions cut 6 bases from V and 5 bases from J, with 17 bases between. The CDR3 is 15 amino acids. Unique molecular identifiers were added to individual cDNA molecules. Each CDR3 protein gets one entry after TCRdb re-called the 5' RACE reads with MiXCR. This sample carries around 40,000 distinct CDR3 sequences, 4.5% to 7.5% of them seen once, and the ten largest clones take approximately 4.6%. V and J are TRBV28 and TRBJ2-1; D is undetermined. The TCR originated in an adult who was a healthcare worker with PCR-confirmed SARS-CoV-2 infection or an uninfected control (not recorded which). Sequenced material: whole blood. The CDR3 sequence: CASSSTTSYHNEQFF. In nucleotides, the CDR3 is TGTGCCAGCAGCAGTACAACGTCTTATCACAATGAGCAGTTCTTC.